Below, one T cell receptor beta chain is given with its context. The sample originates from a study of T cell changes during pregnancy in multiple sclerosis. The method was immunoSEQ multiplex PCR; TCRdb's version includes in-frame clones alone and lacks a portion of them. Seen here are some 70,000 clones, roughly 92% observed once, and the top ten hold approximately 2%. V was clipped by 3 bases and J by 4 bases, with 15 bases between them. In germline, CDR1 is ENHRY, CDR2 SYGVKD. There are 15 residues in the CDR3. The clonotype comes from a female donor in good health, enrolled as a control in a pregnancy study. The sample in question was peripheral blood, obtained in the second trimester of pregnancy. V is TRBV10-3 and J is TRBJ1-2; a weak D match, TRBD1 (5 bases). The CDR3 here is CAISDLRGGGYGYTF. The DNA of the CDR3 is TGTGCCATCAGTGATCTAAGGGGCGGGGGCTATGGCTACACCTTC.